These T cell receptor beta chains were read from a single sample in a study of shared clonotypes between healthy human individuals. Measured with immunoSEQ multiplex PCR; TCRdb has only the in-frame clones, and not every one. The repertoire holds hundreds of thousands of clones, with more than 75% as singletons. The sample taken for sequencing was memory CD8+ T cells sorted from blood. The receptor source for this set is a man aged 18 to 29 in good health. CDR3s include the opening cysteine and the closing phenylalanine or tryptophan. A D gene is named only where the DNA matches it firmly. The listing skips clone size in some rows; elsewhere it reads once, few, many or a size class.

size: NA; V: TRBV2; D: TRBD2; J: TRBJ2-2; CDR3: CASSDLAGENTGELFF; DNA: TGTGCCAGCAGTGACCTAGCGGGAGAGAACACCGGGGAGCTGTTTTTT
size: NA; V: TRBV30; D: NA; J: TRBJ2-6; CDR3: CAWSSLLVTGANVLTF; DNA: TGTGCCTGGAGTTCGCTTTTAGTGACTGGGGCCAACGTCCTGACTTTC
size: NA; V: TRBV19; D: NA; J: TRBJ2-5; CDR3: CASSIQNQETQYF; DNA: TGTGCCAGTAGTATACAGAATCAAGAGACCCAGTACTTC
size: NA; V: TRBV4-2; D: NA; J: TRBJ2-1; CDR3: CASSQEQTRGNEQFF; DNA: TGTGCCAGCAGCCAAGAGCAGACTAGGGGTAATGAGCAGTTCTTC
size: NA; V: TRBV2; D: NA; J: TRBJ2-7; CDR3: CASSEALQGPPYEQYF; DNA: TGTGCCAGCAGTGAAGCCCTACAGGGCCCCCCCTACGAGCAGTACTTC
size: NA; V: TRBV9; D: TRBD2; J: TRBJ2-7; CDR3: CASSVAGGRDEQYF; DNA: TGTGCCAGCAGCGTAGCGGGGGGGAGGGACGAGCAGTACTTC
size: NA; V: TRBV10-3; D: TRBD1; J: TRBJ2-7; CDR3: CAIRDRDEQYF; DNA: TGTGCCATCAGGGACAGGGACGAGCAGTACTTC
size: NA; V: TRBV27; D: NA; J: TRBJ2-7; CDR3: CASSLRAPRGLYEQYF; DNA: TGTGCCAGCAGTTTAAGGGCCCCCAGAGGCCTCTACGAGCAGTACTTC
size: NA; V: TRBV29-1; D: NA; J: TRBJ2-1; CDR3: CSVGRRISYNEQFF; DNA: TGCAGCGTTGGCCGGCGGATCTCCTACAATGAGCAGTTCTTC
size: NA; V: TRBV7-9; D: NA; J: TRBJ1-2; CDR3: CASSSDGESYGYTF; DNA: TGTGCCAGCAGTTCGGACGGAGAGTCCTATGGCTACACCTTC
size: NA; V: TRBV4-3; D: NA; J: TRBJ2-7; CDR3: CASSQSWGLLLDEQYF; DNA: TGCGCCAGCAGCCAAAGTTGGGGACTTCTTTTGGACGAGCAGTACTTC
size: NA; V: TRBV6-5; D: NA; J: TRBJ2-7; CDR3: CASSPDWGRGEQYF; DNA: TGTGCCAGCAGCCCAGATTGGGGGCGCGGCGAGCAGTACTTC
size: NA; V: TRBV7-9; D: NA; J: TRBJ2-7; CDR3: CASSPGPGSYEQYF; DNA: TGTGCCAGCAGTCCGGGACCCGGATCCTACGAGCAGTACTTC
size: NA; V: TRBV10-2; D: NA; J: TRBJ2-7; CDR3: CASSTSYEQYF; DNA: TGCGCCAGCAGTACTAGTTACGAGCAGTACTTC
size: NA; V: TRBV4-3; D: TRBD1; J: TRBJ1-4; CDR3: CASSQEASDPDRSPERKLFF; DNA: TGCGCCAGCAGCCAAGAGGCCTCGGACCCGGACAGGAGTCCCGAACGAAAACTGTTTTTT
size: NA; V: TRBV2; D: TRBD2; J: TRBJ2-5; CDR3: CAGRLAGGSQETQYF; DNA: TGTGCCGGCCGACTAGCGGGGGGTTCCCAAGAGACCCAGTACTTC
size: NA; V: TRBV25-1; D: TRBD1; J: TRBJ2-7; CDR3: CASSPGQYYEQYF; DNA: TGTGCCAGCAGCCCGGGACAGTACTACGAGCAGTACTTC
size: NA; V: TRBV20-1; D: NA; J: TRBJ2-1; CDR3: CSFGTYNEQFF; DNA: TGCAGTTTCGGGACCTACAATGAGCAGTTCTTC
size: NA; V: TRBV7-9; D: NA; J: TRBJ2-1; CDR3: CASSPYLGLAFNNEQFF; DNA: TGTGCCAGCAGCCCCTACCTGGGGTTGGCTTTCAACAATGAGCAGTTCTTC
size: NA; V: TRBV30; D: NA; J: TRBJ1-5; CDR3: CAWSVEADQPQHF; DNA: TGTGCCTGGAGTGTAGAGGCGGATCAGCCCCAGCATTTT
size: NA; V: TRBV27; D: NA; J: TRBJ2-7; CDR3: CASSFVPIDEQYF; DNA: TGTGCCAGCAGTTTCGTACCGATAGACGAGCAGTACTTC
size: many; V: TRBV19; D: TRBD2; J: TRBJ2-1; CDR3: CASSIETSVYNEQFF; DNA: TGTGCCAGTAGTATAGAGACTAGCGTTTACAATGAGCAGTTCTTC
size: NA; V: TRBV6-1; D: NA; J: TRBJ2-7; CDR3: CASGPRSSYEQYF; DNA: TGTGCCAGCGGCCCACGGAGCTCCTACGAGCAGTACTTC
size: NA; V: TRBV6-6; D: NA; J: TRBJ1-5; CDR3: CASTSDGRGVQPQHF; DNA: TGTGCCAGCACGTCGGACGGCAGAGGGGTGCAGCCCCAGCATTTT
size: NA; V: TRBV28; D: TRBD1; J: TRBJ2-7; CDR3: CASSLGQGVEEQYF; DNA: TGTGCCAGCAGCTTGGGACAGGGGGTAGAGGAGCAGTACTTC
size: NA; V: TRBV5-4; D: TRBD2; J: TRBJ2-7; CDR3: CASSSRASGRALEQYF; DNA: TGTGCCAGCAGCTCCCGGGCTAGCGGGAGGGCCTTAGAGCAGTACTTC
size: many; V: TRBV6-5; D: NA; J: TRBJ1-3; CDR3: CASSYGLHSGNTIYF; DNA: TGTGCCAGCAGTTACGGACTCCACTCTGGAAACACCATATATTTT
size: NA; V: TRBV5-6; D: NA; J: TRBJ1-3; CDR3: CASSLAGRSSGNTIYF; DNA: TGTGCCAGCAGCTTGGCTGGCAGAAGCTCTGGAAACACCATATATTTT
size: few; V: TRBV7-9; D: NA; J: TRBJ2-5; CDR3: CASSFLETQYF; DNA: TGTGCCAGCAGCTTTTTGGAGACCCAGTACTTC
size: NA; V: TRBV28; D: TRBD1; J: TRBJ2-1; CDR3: CASSPPDRELYNEQFF; DNA: TGTGCCAGCAGTCCCCCGGACAGGGAACTATACAATGAGCAGTTCTTC
size: NA; V: TRBV5-1; D: NA; J: TRBJ2-6; CDR3: CASSLRTALSGANVLTF; DNA: TGCGCCAGCAGCTTGAGAACAGCCCTCTCTGGGGCCAACGTCCTGACTTTC
size: NA; V: TRBV29-1; D: NA; J: TRBJ1-1; CDR3: CSGQGNTEAFF; DNA: TGCAGCGGCCAGGGTAACACTGAAGCTTTCTTT
size: NA; V: TRBV7-8; D: NA; J: TRBJ2-3; CDR3: CASSLAYGPRGTDTQYF; DNA: TGTGCCAGCAGCTTGGCCTACGGGCCACGGGGCACAGATACGCAGTATTTT
size: NA; V: TRBV6-6; D: TRBD2; J: TRBJ2-7; CDR3: CASKLAGLYEQYF; DNA: TGTGCCAGCAAACTAGCGGGACTCTACGAGCAGTACTTC
size: NA; V: TRBV27; D: TRBD1; J: TRBJ1-2; CDR3: CASRVAGGIDHGYTF; DNA: TGTGCCAGCAGGGTTGCAGGGGGGATAGATCATGGCTACACCTTC
size: NA; V: TRBV27; D: TRBD2; J: TRBJ2-2; CDR3: CASSLMVAGVNTGELFF; DNA: TGTGCCAGCAGTTTAATGGTAGCGGGAGTGAACACCGGGGAGCTGTTTTTT
size: once; V: TRBV11-1; D: NA; J: TRBJ2-7; CDR3: CASSGKWGAMVYEQYF; DNA: TGTGCCAGCAGCGGGAAGTGGGGGGCTATGGTCTACGAGCAGTACTTC
size: NA; V: TRBV2; D: NA; J: TRBJ2-1; CDR3: CASIPTRATYNEQFF; DNA: TGTGCCAGCATTCCGACTAGGGCCACCTACAATGAGCAGTTCTTC
size: NA; V: TRBV11-2; D: TRBD1; J: TRBJ2-7; CDR3: CASSQGTGSFEQYF; DNA: TGTGCCAGCAGCCAAGGGACAGGGTCTTTCGAGCAGTACTTC
size: once; V: TRBV4-1; D: TRBD2; J: TRBJ2-7; CDR3: CASSQAIGAGGSGQYF; DNA: TGCGCCAGCAGCCAAGCGATAGGGGCGGGAGGATCCGGGCAGTACTTC
size: NA; V: TRBV7-6; D: NA; J: TRBJ2-3; CDR3: CATSYPNKPTGSRTDTQYF; DNA: TGTGCCACCAGCTACCCGAACAAACCTACCGGGTCCCGCACAGATACGCAGTATTTT
size: NA; V: TRBV6-5; D: TRBD1; J: TRBJ1-2; CDR3: CASSQQGAFYGYTF; DNA: TGTGCCAGCAGTCAACAGGGGGCTTTCTATGGCTACACCTTC
size: NA; V: TRBV5-1; D: TRBD1; J: TRBJ1-2; CDR3: CASRPRGGSYGYTF; DNA: TGCGCCAGCAGGCCCAGGGGGGGCTCCTATGGCTACACCTTC